Below, 18 T cell receptor beta chains from the same sample are listed, as sequenced in a study of cytomegalovirus exposure and HLA in healthy donors. PCR employed 60 Vbeta and 13 Jbeta primers. Here immunoSEQ multiplex PCR was the method, and the copy in TCRdb shows in-frame clones only, minus some. The repertoire table contains 75,000 to 80,000 clones. The sequenced sample was PBMCs. The origin of the receptors is a young man in good health and CMV-seropositive.

The V gene is TRBV11-2, the J gene TRBJ2-3; D possibly corresponds to TRBD1 (6 bases). CDR3 length: 18 amino acids. Trimming took off 1 base at V and 4 bases at J, with 21 bases between the two ends. Germline CDR1 is SGHAT and CDR2 is FQNNGV. Written as DNA, the CDR3 is TGTGCCAGCAGCTTAGCAGGGGCCGACGATATGGAGGCAGATACGCAGTATTTT. It translates to CASSLAGADDMEADTQYF.

CDR3 in amino acids: CASSPSDRAAFF. The DNA of the CDR3 is TGTGCCAGCAGTCCGTCGGACAGGGCTGCTTTCTTT. The rearrangement links TRBV27 to TRBJ1-1; 8 bases map to TRBD1. The CDR3 spans 12 residues. Germline CDR1 and CDR2: MNHEY and SMNVEV (reference sequence). V dropped 5 bases and J dropped 11; count of bases not matched to a gene: 7.

This sequence joins TRBV11-2 and TRBJ2-3; 9 positions agree with TRBD1. The junction had 5 bases not matched to a gene; V was cut back by 2 bases and J by 5 bases. This CDR3 comprises 15 residues. Germline lookup yields CDR1 SGHAT and CDR2 FQNNGV. CDR3 sequence: CASSLLGQGVDTQYF. Written as DNA, the CDR3 is TGTGCCAGCAGCTTATTGGGACAGGGAGTAGATACGCAGTATTTT.

The chain combines TRBV28 with TRBJ1-2; possible D gene TRBD1, 6 bases. Trimming took off 4 bases at V and 1 base at J, with 16 bases between the two ends. The CDR3 has 16 residues. The germline CDR1 and CDR2 sequences are MDHEN and SYDVKM. CDR3 amino acids: CASSSTRGGGNYGYTF. The CDR3 DNA reads as TGTGCCAGCAGTTCTACCCGCGGGGGCGGTAACTATGGCTACACCTTC.

The rearrangement uses TRBV10-3 and TRBJ2-2; D not resolved. CDR1 and CDR2 (germline): ENHRY, SYGVKD. CDR3 length equals 11 residues. The ends were cut back, 10 bases at V and 6 bases at J, with 9 bases in the middle. Here the CDR3 reads CATLSSGELFF. CDR3 DNA sequence: TGTGCCACCCTATCCTCCGGGGAGCTGTTTTTT.

This chain links TRBV5-6 with TRBJ2-1; 9 bases match TRBD2. Germline V gives CDR1 SGHDT, CDR2 YYEEEE. V gave up 4 bases and J gave up 5 bases; unmatched junction bases: 10. This CDR3 is 16 amino acids long. The CDR3 loop reads CASSLPLAGRDNEQFF. CDR3 DNA sequence: TGTGCCAGCAGCCTACCTCTAGCGGGAAGGGACAATGAGCAGTTCTTC.

This chain uses TRBV9 with TRBJ1-1; no clear D. Per the germline V gene, CDR1 is SGDLS and CDR2 is YYNGEE. The CDR3 covers 15 residues. V was cut by 0 bases and J by 7 bases, with 16 bases left in between. The CDR3 loop reads CASSVGPGQPFEAFF. CDR3 coding DNA: TGTGCCAGCAGCGTAGGTCCTGGGCAACCTTTTGAAGCTTTCTTT.

This chain links TRBV5-4 with TRBJ1-2, with TRBD1 identical over 7 bases. The CDR3 spans 13 residues. Germline lookup yields CDR1 SGHNT and CDR2 YYREEE (reference sequence). V gave up 8 bases and J gave up 5 bases; unmatched junction bases: 9. CDR3 sequence (DNA): TGTGCCAGTCAGGGGGGATTTGGGTATGGCTACACCTTC. Residues: CASQGGFGYGYTF.

A note on this clone: This same CDR3 is encoded by further DNA sequences in the sample. This rearrangement joins TRBV30 to TRBJ1-5, with a possible D match to TRBD1 (5 bases). Germline values: CDR1 GTSNPN, CDR2 SVGIG (reference sequence). This CDR3 is built from 13 residues. The V gene lost 0 bases and the J gene lost 7 bases, with 10 bases spanning the gap. The CDR3 DNA reads as TGTGCCTGGAGTGTGCGGGGGAGGCAGCCCCAGCATTTT. Amino acids: CAWSVRGRQPQHF.

The chain employs TRBV27 and TRBJ2-2, with TRBD1 as a possible D gene (6 bases). CDR3 length: 13 residues. V lost 3 bases, J lost 9 bases, and 11 bases lay in between. Germline V lookup: CDR1 MNHEY, CDR2 SMNVEV (reference sequence). The CDR3 nucleotides read TGTGCCAGCAGTTTGACAGGTCGGCGGGAGCTGTTTTTT. Protein product: CASSLTGRRELFF.

The rearrangement links TRBV5-1 to TRBJ1-3, with D tentatively TRBD1 (5 bases). Trimming took off 4 bases at V and 0 bases at J, with 14 bases between the two ends. The germline V gene encodes CDR1 SGHRS and CDR2 YFSETQ. The CDR3 covers 16 residues. CDR3 sequence (DNA): TGCGCCAGCAGCCCTAACCAGGGCACCTCTGGAAACACCATATATTTT. Amino acid sequence: CASSPNQGTSGNTIYF. The variable domain in full, with the rest retrieved from reference TRBV5-1 and TRBJ1-3, is KAGVTQTPRYLIKTRGQQVTLSCSPISGHRSVSWYQQTPGQGLQFLFEYFSETQRNKGNFPGRFSGRQFSNSRSEMNVSTLELGDSALYLCASSPNQGTSGNTIYFGEGSWLTVV.

This chain connects TRBV9 to TRBJ1-4; D gene ambiguous. Germline V gives CDR1 SGDLS, CDR2 YYNGEE. The CDR3 is 14 amino acids. Trimming stripped 0 bases from V and 8 bases from J, with 11 bases between. In DNA form, the CDR3 reads TGTGCCAGCAGCGTAGGGGTCGTCGGGGAAAAACTGTTTTTT. It yields the protein CASSVGVVGEKLFF.

J is TRBJ2-7 and V is TRBV28, with TRBD1 matching 7 bases. CDR3 length equals 14 residues. Germline V gene sequence: CDR1 MDHEN, CDR2 SYDVKM. The trim removed 6 bases at V and 6 bases at J, leaving 11 bases unmatched. The CDR3 region is CASSPPGQSSEQYF. The CDR3 DNA is TGTGCCAGCAGCCCACCGGGACAGTCAAGCGAGCAGTACTTC.

The chain recombines TRBV15 with TRBJ2-3; 14 bases are a match to TRBD2. CDR1 is LNHNV, CDR2 YYDKDF, per germline (reference sequence). This CDR3 has 16 amino acids. V shed 3 bases and J 6 bases; nucleotides not matched to a gene: 5. The CDR3 here is CATSRGLAGVSDTQYF. CDR3 in DNA: TGTGCCACCAGCAGGGGACTAGCGGGAGTATCGGATACGCAGTATTTT.

DNA of the CDR3: TGTGCCAGCAAGCGGACGGACGAGCAGTACTTC. Protein product: CASKRTDEQYF. V gene TRBV6-5 combines with J gene TRBJ2-7; a possible D gene is TRBD2 (5 bases). Trimming left V 7 bases short and J 5 bases short, with 9 bases between. CDR1 and CDR2 from the germline V gene are MNHEY and SVGAGI. This CDR3 has 11 residues.

The chain recombines TRBV28 with TRBJ1-5, with 9 bases aligning to TRBD1. V shed 5 bases, J shed 0 bases, and the junction held 2 bases outside the gene matches. Germline CDR1 reads MDHEN; CDR2 reads SYDVKM. CDR3 size: 15 residues. The DNA of the CDR3 is TGTGCCAGCAGTCCGGGACAGGGTAGCAATCAGCCCCAGCATTTT. Amino acid sequence: CASSPGQGSNQPQHF.

V and J are TRBV12-5 and TRBJ2-2; D not certain. Looked up from germline, CDR1 is LGHNT and CDR2 is FRNRAP. V lost 6 bases and J lost 10, with 9 bases in between. The CDR3 runs 11 residues. CDR3 sequence: CASGFRKELFF. The CDR3, as DNA: TGTGCTAGTGGCTTCAGGAAGGAGCTGTTTTTT.

V and J are TRBV19 and TRBJ2-5, with D perhaps TRBD2 (6 bases). V lost 3 bases and J 2 bases, leaving 16 bases between the germline ends. CDR3 length: 16 amino acids. CDR1 is LNHDA, CDR2 SQIVND, per germline (reference sequence). The CDR3 loop reads CASSILEGKRQETQYF. The DNA for the CDR3 is TGTGCCAGTAGTATTTTGGAGGGGAAACGACAAGAGACCCAGTACTTC.